Listed below are T cell receptor beta chains from one sample, sequenced in a study of blood T cell repertoires in COVID-19. Using immunoSEQ multiplex PCR, the repertoire was profiled, and TCRdb retains in-frame clones only, with some absent. The sample contains about 200,000 clones, more than 80% of which appear only once. Sequencing was performed on peripheral blood. The receptors here all came from a woman of 80 years or more with acute or convalescent COVID-19. Each CDR3 is given with its conserved first and last residue. A D gene is named only where the DNA matches it firmly. Rows give clone size only sometimes, using once, few, many, or a class for an expanded clone.

clone size: -
V gene: TRBV29-1
J gene: TRBJ1-5
D gene: -
CDR3 protein: CSVEVAGSGQPQHF
CDR3 DNA: TGCAGCGTTGAAGTTGCGGGGTCAGGTCAGCCCCAGCATTTT

clone size: few
V gene: TRBV30
J gene: TRBJ1-3
D gene: -
CDR3 protein: CAWSGGRVGNTIYF
CDR3 DNA: TGTGCCTGGAGTGGGGGGCGCGTTGGAAACACCATATATTTT

clone size: once
V gene: TRBV28
J gene: TRBJ1-4
D gene: TRBD1
CDR3 protein: CARQGWAKLFF
CDR3 DNA: TGTGCCAGACAGGGGTGGGCAAAACTGTTTTTT

clone size: -
V gene: TRBV7-2
J gene: TRBJ2-2
D gene: TRBD2
CDR3 protein: CASSLLTSARGTGELFF
CDR3 DNA: TGTGCCAGCAGCTTACTGACTAGCGCCCGAGGGACCGGGGAGCTGTTTTTT

clone size: -
V gene: TRBV19
J gene: TRBJ2-2
D gene: -
CDR3 protein: CASSIVRNTGELFF
CDR3 DNA: TGTGCCAGTAGTATAGTGAGAAACACCGGGGAGCTGTTTTTT

clone size: -
V gene: TRBV19
J gene: TRBJ2-7
D gene: -
CDR3 protein: CASSIAGGGLYEQYF
CDR3 DNA: TGTGCCAGTAGTATAGCAGGGGGAGGCCTCTACGAGCAGTACTTC

clone size: -
V gene: TRBV5-1
J gene: TRBJ2-2
D gene: TRBD1
CDR3 protein: CASSVTGSYGELFF
CDR3 DNA: TGCGCCAGCAGCGTGACAGGGTCCTACGGGGAGCTGTTTTTT

clone size: -
V gene: TRBV5-8
J gene: TRBJ1-5
D gene: -
CDR3 protein: CASSKGLRDQPQHF
CDR3 DNA: TGTGCCAGCAGCAAGGGACTCCGGGATCAGCCCCAGCATTTT

clone size: -
V gene: TRBV19
J gene: TRBJ2-5
D gene: TRBD1
CDR3 protein: CASSARTGTQETQYF
CDR3 DNA: TGTGCCAGTAGTGCTCGGACAGGGACCCAAGAGACCCAGTACTTC

clone size: -
V gene: TRBV4-1
J gene: TRBJ1-5
D gene: -
CDR3 protein: CASSPSGRGGNQPQHF
CDR3 DNA: TGCGCCAGCAGCCCCTCAGGCAGGGGCGGCAATCAGCCCCAGCATTTT

clone size: -
V gene: TRBV7-9
J gene: TRBJ1-6
D gene: -
CDR3 protein: CASSFQTGSSSPLHF
CDR3 DNA: TGTGCCAGCAGCTTTCAAACAGGGTCTAGCTCACCCCTCCACTTT

clone size: once
V gene: TRBV30
J gene: TRBJ2-3
D gene: -
CDR3 protein: CAWGTTDTQYF
CDR3 DNA: TGTGCCTGGGGGACTACAGATACGCAGTATTTT

clone size: -
V gene: TRBV3-1/TRBV3-2
J gene: TRBJ1-6
D gene: -
CDR3 protein: CASSQEGGANSPLHF
CDR3 DNA: TGTGCCAGCAGCCAAGAAGGGGGAGCTAATTCACCCCTCCACTTT

clone size: -
V gene: TRBV7-9
J gene: TRBJ2-5
D gene: TRBD2
CDR3 protein: CASSHRTSGQETQYF
CDR3 DNA: TGTGCCAGCAGCCACAGGACTAGCGGGCAAGAGACCCAGTACTTC